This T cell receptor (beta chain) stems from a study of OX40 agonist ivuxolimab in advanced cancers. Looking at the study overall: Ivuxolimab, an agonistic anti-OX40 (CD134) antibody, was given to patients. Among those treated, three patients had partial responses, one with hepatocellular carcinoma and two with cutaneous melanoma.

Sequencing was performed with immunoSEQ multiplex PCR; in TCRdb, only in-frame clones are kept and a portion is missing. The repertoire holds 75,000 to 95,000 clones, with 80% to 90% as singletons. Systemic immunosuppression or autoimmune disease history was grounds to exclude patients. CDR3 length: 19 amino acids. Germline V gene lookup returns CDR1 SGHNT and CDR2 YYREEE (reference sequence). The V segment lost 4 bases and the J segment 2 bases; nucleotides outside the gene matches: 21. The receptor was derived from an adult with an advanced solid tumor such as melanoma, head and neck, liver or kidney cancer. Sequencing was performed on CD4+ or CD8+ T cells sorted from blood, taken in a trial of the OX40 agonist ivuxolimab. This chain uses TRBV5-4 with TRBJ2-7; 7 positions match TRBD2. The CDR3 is CASSQLVWGSWRETYEQYF. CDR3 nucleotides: TGTGCCAGCAGCCAACTAGTTTGGGGCTCTTGGCGGGAGACCTACGAGCAGTACTTC.